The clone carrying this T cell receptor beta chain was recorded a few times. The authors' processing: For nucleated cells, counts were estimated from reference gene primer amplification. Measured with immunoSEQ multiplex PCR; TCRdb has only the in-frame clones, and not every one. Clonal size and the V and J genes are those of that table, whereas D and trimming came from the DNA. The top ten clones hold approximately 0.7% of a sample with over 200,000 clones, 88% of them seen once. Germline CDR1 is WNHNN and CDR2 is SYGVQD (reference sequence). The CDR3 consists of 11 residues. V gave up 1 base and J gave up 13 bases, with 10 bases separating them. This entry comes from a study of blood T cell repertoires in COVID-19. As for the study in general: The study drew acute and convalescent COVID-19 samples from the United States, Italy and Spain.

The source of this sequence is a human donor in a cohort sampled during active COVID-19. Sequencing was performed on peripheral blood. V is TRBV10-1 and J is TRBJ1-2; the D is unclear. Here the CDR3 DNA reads TGCGCCAGCAGTGAGTGTCCGAGCGGCACCTTC. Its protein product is CASSECPSGTF.